This note documents a single T cell receptor beta chain sequence. Its target is not known. The CDR3 sequence is 13 residues long. Germline values: CDR1 MNHEY, CDR2 SVGAGI. The data originate from a study of cytomegalovirus exposure and HLA in healthy donors. Findings and caveats of the study: Across donors, most TCRs were seen rarely, yet some public ones were widespread. Sequence variants that were highly shared formed a cluster that was likely a sequencing artifact.

A multiplex PCR was run with 60 Vbeta primers and 13 Jbeta primers. Produced via immunoSEQ multiplex PCR; TCRdb's table is partial and in-frame only. This sample's clone table lists some 200,000 clones. This sequence joins TRBV6-5 and TRBJ2-5; the D gene is possibly TRBD2 (6 bases). The J call could be wrong; TRBJ2-7 is a better fit for the DNA end. The clonotype originates from a man aged 25-40 years in good health and CMV-seronegative. Sequencing used PBMCs. This CDR3 reads CASSPGLSYEQYF. The CDR3 bases are TGTGCCAGCAGTCCGGGACTCAGTTACGAGCAGTACTTC.